This TCR beta chain was captured in a study of blood T cell repertoires in COVID-19. At the level of the study: From T cells, B-cell-depleted T cells, or PBMCs came the material, which was cDNA or gDNA.

The CDR3 runs to 15 residues. V lost 2 bases and J 1 base, leaving 15 bases between the germline ends. Germline values: CDR1 GTSNPN, CDR2 SVGIG (reference sequence). Original processing methods: Estimation of nucleated cell counts relied on the amplification of reference gene primers. Profiling relied on immunoSEQ multiplex PCR, and the TCRdb table lists in-frame clones only, not all of them. From that table come the V and J calls and clone size; the DNA was used to work out D and trimming. The data contain about 28,000 clones, about 92% of them singletons. V gene TRBV30 combines with J gene TRBJ2-7; the D gene is possibly TRBD2 (5 bases). This sequence originates from a woman in her 70s with COVID-19, enrolled during active disease. Material for sequencing was peripheral blood. CDR3: CAWSLSAGKSYEQYF. CDR3 DNA: TGTGCCTGGAGTCTCTCGGCGGGTAAATCCTACGAGCAGTACTTC.